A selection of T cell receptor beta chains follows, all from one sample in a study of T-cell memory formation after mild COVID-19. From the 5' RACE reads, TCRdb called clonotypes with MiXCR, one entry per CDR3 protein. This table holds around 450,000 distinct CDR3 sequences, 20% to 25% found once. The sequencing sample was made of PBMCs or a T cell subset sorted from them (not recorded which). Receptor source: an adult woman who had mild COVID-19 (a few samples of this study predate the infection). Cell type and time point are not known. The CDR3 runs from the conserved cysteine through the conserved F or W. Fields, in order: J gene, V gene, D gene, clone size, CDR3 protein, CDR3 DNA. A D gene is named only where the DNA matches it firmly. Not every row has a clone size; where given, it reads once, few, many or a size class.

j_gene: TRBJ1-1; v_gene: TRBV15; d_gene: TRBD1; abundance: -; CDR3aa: CATETGGTVGTEAFF; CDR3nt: TGTGCCACCGAGACAGGGGGAACTGTCGGGACTGAAGCTTTCTTT
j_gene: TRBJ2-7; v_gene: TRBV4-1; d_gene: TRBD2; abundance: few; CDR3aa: CASSQAPGLASGEQYF; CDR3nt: TGCGCCAGCAGCCAGGCTCCGGGACTAGCGAGTGGAGAGCAGTACTTC
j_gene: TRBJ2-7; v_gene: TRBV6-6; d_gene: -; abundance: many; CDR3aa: CASSHGGTLSEQYF; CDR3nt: TGTGCCAGCAGCCACGGAGGGACGCTAAGCGAGCAGTACTTC
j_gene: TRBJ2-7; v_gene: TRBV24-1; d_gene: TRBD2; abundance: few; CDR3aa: CATSDGAGGIYEQYF; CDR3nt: TGTGCCACCAGTGATGGAGCGGGGGGAATCTACGAGCAGTACTTC
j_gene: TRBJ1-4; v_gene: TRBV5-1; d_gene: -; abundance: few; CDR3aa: CASSDGVGPSGEKLFF; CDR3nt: TGCGCCAGCAGCGACGGAGTCGGCCCCTCGGGTGAAAAACTGTTTTTT
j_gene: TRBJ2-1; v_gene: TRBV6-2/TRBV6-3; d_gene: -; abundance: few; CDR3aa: CASSYGDPKGDNEQFF; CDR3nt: TGTGCCAGCAGTTACGGGGACCCCAAAGGGGACAATGAGCAGTTCTTC
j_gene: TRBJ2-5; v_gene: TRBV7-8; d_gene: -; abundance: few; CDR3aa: CASSESRAGETQYF; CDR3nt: TGTGCCAGCAGCGAGAGCAGGGCGGGGGAGACCCAGTACTTC
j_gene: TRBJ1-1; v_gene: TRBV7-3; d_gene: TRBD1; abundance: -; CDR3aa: CASSQGAPEAFF; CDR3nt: TGTGCCAGCAGCCAGGGGGCCCCTGAAGCTTTCTTT
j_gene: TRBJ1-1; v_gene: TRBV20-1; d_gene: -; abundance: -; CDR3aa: CSARLLRAEAFF; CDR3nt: TGCAGTGCTAGACTCTTGCGAGCTGAAGCTTTCTTT
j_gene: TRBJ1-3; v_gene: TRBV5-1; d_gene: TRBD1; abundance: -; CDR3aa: CASRPALGTGPGNTIYF; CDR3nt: TGCGCCAGCAGACCGGCACTAGGGACAGGGCCTGGAAACACCATATATTTT
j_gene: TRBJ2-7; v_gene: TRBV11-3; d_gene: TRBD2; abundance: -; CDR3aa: CASSLNSGRIYEQYF; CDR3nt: TGTGCCAGCAGCCTCAATAGCGGGAGAATCTACGAGCAGTACTTC
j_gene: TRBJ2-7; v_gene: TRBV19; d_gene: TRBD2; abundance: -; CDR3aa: CASSIAGREGEQYF; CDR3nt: TGTGCCAGTAGTATAGCAGGACGGGAGGGCGAGCAGTACTTC